The following is a T cell receptor (beta chain) sequence with its context. Its antigen is undetermined. Looked up from germline, CDR1 is LNHDA and CDR2 is SQIVND (reference sequence). CDR3 length: 15 amino acids. Trimming cost V 6 bases and J 6 bases, with 18 bases left between them. The data derive from a study of glioma-infiltrating T cells. Study-level findings and limits: Non-neoplastic patients had below-expected tissue-blood divergence, while all gliomas exceeded expectation.

Amplification of TCR alpha and beta CDR3 regions from RNA used iRepertoire nested multiplex PCR. One-step reverse transcription and amplification started from about 100-400 ng of tissue mRNA or PBMC total RNA. TCRdb re-derived calls from the multiplex PCR reads in MiXCR, one entry per CDR3 protein. The sample lists about 99,000 distinct CDR3 sequences, 25% to 30% occurring once. The rearrangement uses TRBV19 and TRBJ2-1, with D maybe TRBD1 (6 bases). The sample consisted of glioma tissue, nonneoplastic brain tissue, or PBMCs (not recorded which). This clonotype originated in a human donor with low-grade glioma or glioblastoma, undergoing nonglioma brain surgery, or in good health (not recorded which). The CDR3 bases are TGTGCCAGTAGCCCCGGGACAAAGACAGTCAATGAGCAGTTCTTC. Amino acids: CASSPGTKTVNEQFF.